Listed below are T cell receptor beta chains from one sample, sequenced in a study of cytomegalovirus exposure and HLA in healthy donors. Produced via immunoSEQ multiplex PCR; TCRdb's table is partial and in-frame only. The sample includes 200,000 or so clones, just over 90% of them seen just once. Sequencing was done on a sample of PBMCs. These receptors originate from a young woman in good health and CMV-seronegative. CDR3s include the opening cysteine and the closing phenylalanine or tryptophan. Each record gives: clone size, D gene, V gene, J gene, CDR3 DNA, CDR3 protein. The D gene is left open where the match is weak. Clone sizes are given selectively: once, few, many, or a class where the clone is expanded.

-	TRBD2	TRBV27	TRBJ2-3	TGTGCCAGCAGTTTAACCCTAGCGGGTCCCACAGATACGCAGTATTTT	CASSLTLAGPTDTQYF
-	-	TRBV30	TRBJ1-5	TGTGCCTGGAGGCGGGGCAGCAATCAGCCCCAGCATTTT	CAWRRGSNQPQHF
-	-	TRBV30	TRBJ2-1	TGTGCCTGGGTGTCCGGACACTACAATGAGCAGTTCTTC	CAWVSGHYNEQFF
-	-	TRBV19	TRBJ2-3	TGTGCCAGTAAGTTCAAGGGAGCAGATACGCAGTATTTT	CASKFKGADTQYF
-	-	TRBV9	TRBJ2-2	TGTGCCAGCAGAGCAAGGGGATCCGGGGAGCTGTTTTTT	CASRARGSGELFF
-	TRBD1	TRBV30	TRBJ1-3	TGTGCCTGGAGTGTACTGAAAACAGGGGCAGGAAACACCATATATTTT	CAWSVLKTGAGNTIYF
-	TRBD2	TRBV9	TRBJ2-1	TGTGCCAGCAACACACTAGCGACGGGCCACAATGAGCAGTTCTTC	CASNTLATGHNEQFF
-	TRBD2	TRBV19	TRBJ2-7	TGTGCCAGTAGTATCGATATGACTAGCGGGTCCTACGAGCAGTACTTC	CASSIDMTSGSYEQYF
-	TRBD1	TRBV4-1	TRBJ1-3	TGCGCCAGCAGCCATGGACAGGGGTCTGGGAGTGGAAACACCATATATTTT	CASSHGQGSGSGNTIYF
few	-	TRBV7-9	TRBJ1-3	TGTGCCAGCGGACCGCGGACAGATCGAAACACCATATATTTT	CASGPRTDRNTIYF
once	-	TRBV7-9	TRBJ2-7	TGTGCCAGCAGCTTGGCGGCCTACGAGCAGTACTTC	CASSLAAYEQYF
-	-	TRBV27	TRBJ2-1	TGTGCCAGCAGTTTAGATCCAGGCTCCTACAATGAGCAGTTCTTC	CASSLDPGSYNEQFF
-	TRBD2	TRBV18	TRBJ2-2	TGTGCCAGCTCACCACAGCCGGGAGGGCCCACCGGGGAGCTGTTTTTT	CASSPQPGGPTGELFF
-	TRBD1	TRBV5-1	TRBJ2-7	TGCGCCAGCAGGTACGGGACAGGGGACGACGAGCAGTACTTC	CASRYGTGDDEQYF
-	TRBD1	TRBV28	TRBJ1-4	TGTGCCAGCAGTTTGGGGGACAGGGTGGCTAATGAAAAACTGTTTTTT	CASSLGDRVANEKLFF
-	TRBD2	TRBV6-5	TRBJ2-7	TGTGCCACCCGAGGAGCGGGGGCCTTAAGAGACGAGCAGTACTTC	CATRGAGALRDEQYF
-	TRBD2	TRBV6-4	TRBJ2-1	TGTGCCAGCAGTATAGCGGGGGAGGACAATGAGCAGTTCTTC	CASSIAGEDNEQFF
-	TRBD1	TRBV9	TRBJ1-5	TGTGCCAGCAGAGCCGGACAGGGGTATAGCAATCAGCCCCAGCATTTT	CASRAGQGYSNQPQHF
-	-	TRBV11-3	TRBJ2-2	TGTGCCAGCAGCCCCACAGTCACCGGGGAGCTGTTTTTT	CASSPTVTGELFF
once	-	TRBV9	TRBJ2-2	TGTGCCAGCAGCCCCTTACTAGCCGGGGAGCTGTTTTTT	CASSPLLAGELFF
few	TRBD1	TRBV6-1	TRBJ2-1	TGTGCCAGCAGGGACAGGACAGGAGCTTACAATGAGCAGTTCTTC	CASRDRTGAYNEQFF
-	TRBD1	TRBV14	TRBJ1-2	TGTGCCAGCAGCAGTCGGACAGGGGTATCTAACTATGGCTACACCTTC	CASSSRTGVSNYGYTF
-	TRBD2	TRBV7-9	TRBJ2-7	TGTGCCAGCAGCTGGACTAGCGGCTCCTACGAGCAGTACTTC	CASSWTSGSYEQYF
once	-	TRBV19	TRBJ1-4	TGTGCCAGTAGTCAGGCAGGGGCTACTAATGAAAAACTGTTTTTT	CASSQAGATNEKLFF
-	TRBD2	TRBV4-2	TRBJ2-3	TGTGCCAGCAGCCAAACCCGCGGGAGGCCTAGCACAGATACGCAGTATTTT	CASSQTRGRPSTDTQYF
-	TRBD1	TRBV30	TRBJ2-5	TGTGCCTGGAGCCTAAACGGACAGGGACACCAAGAGACCCAGTACTTC	CAWSLNGQGHQETQYF
-	TRBD2	TRBV7-2	TRBJ2-3	TGTGCCAGCAGCACGGGGGGGGCGGGCACAGATACGCAGTATTTT	CASSTGGAGTDTQYF
once	-	TRBV13	TRBJ2-7	TGTGCCAGCAGCACTTACCGGGACATGTCCTACGAGCAGTACTTC	CASSTYRDMSYEQYF
-	-	TRBV27	TRBJ1-5	TGTGCCAGCAGTTTAGAAACAGGTGACAATCAGCCCCAGCATTTT	CASSLETGDNQPQHF
-	-	TRBV6-1	TRBJ2-3	TGTGCCAGCAGTGATAGGAGGGTCCCCACAGATACGCAGTATTTT	CASSDRRVPTDTQYF
-	TRBD1	TRBV5-1	TRBJ2-7	TGCGCCAGCAGCTTCCTAGGACAGGGATACTCCGAGCAGTACTTC	CASSFLGQGYSEQYF
-	TRBD1	TRBV27	TRBJ2-1	TGTGCCAGCAGTTTACAACTAGGGACAGGGTATGAGCAGTTCTTC	CASSLQLGTGYEQFF
-	-	TRBV2	TRBJ1-5	TGTGCCAGCAGTGAAAAGGTGGGGAGGGGCAATCAGCCCCAGCATTTT	CASSEKVGRGNQPQHF
-	TRBD1	TRBV20-1	TRBJ1-2	TGCAGTGCTAAGACAGGGGTGGGCTACACCTTC	CSAKTGVGYTF
-	TRBD2	TRBV4-2	TRBJ2-6	TGTGCCAGCAGCCGAACTACGCGGGAGTCTGGGGCCAACGTCCTGACTTTC	CASSRTTRESGANVLTF
once	TRBD2	TRBV5-4	TRBJ2-1	TGTGCCAGCACCAGGAGCGGGAGGGAGGGTAATGAGCAGTTCTTC	CASTRSGREGNEQFF
-	-	TRBV5-1	TRBJ2-3	TGCGCCAGCAGCTTCAATGGGGGCAGCTCCACAGATACGCAGTATTTT	CASSFNGGSSTDTQYF
-	-	TRBV15	TRBJ1-3	TGTGCCACCAGCAGAGATCAGAGGGATAGGAGAAACACCATATATTTT	CATSRDQRDRRNTIYF
once	-	TRBV29-1	TRBJ1-4	TGCAGCGTCAAGGCTAGGAGGGTCGATGAAAAACTGTTTTTT	CSVKARRVDEKLFF
-	TRBD1	TRBV28	TRBJ2-5	TGTGCCAGCACCGGGGACAGCCAAGAGACCCAGTACTTC	CASTGDSQETQYF
-	-	TRBV29-1	TRBJ2-2	TGCAGCGTCGGACAGTCGTACACCGGGGAGCTGTTTTTT	CSVGQSYTGELFF
-	-	TRBV15	TRBJ1-1	TGTGCCACCAGCAGAACAGGGTACAACACTGAAGCTTTCTTT	CATSRTGYNTEAFF
-	TRBD1	TRBV6-5	TRBJ1-4	TGTGCCAGCAGACAAGGCGGACAGGGTGGTGGAAAACTGTTTTTT	CASRQGGQGGGKLFF
-	TRBD1	TRBV5-1	TRBJ1-2	TGCGCCAGCAGCTTGGGTGTCGGGGGACAGAACTATGGCTACACCTTC	CASSLGVGGQNYGYTF
once	TRBD1	TRBV7-9	TRBJ2-7	TGTGCCAGCAGCGGACAGGCCATCTCCTACGAGCAGTACTTC	CASSGQAISYEQYF
-	-	TRBV5-4	TRBJ2-7	TGTGCCAGCAGCTTGCCTAGCGCGCCCTACGAGCAGTACTTC	CASSLPSAPYEQYF
-	TRBD1	TRBV28	TRBJ1-5	TGTGCCAGCAGCCCCGGGGACAGGGGAGTGGGTCAGCCCCAGCATTTT	CASSPGDRGVGQPQHF
once	TRBD1	TRBV2	TRBJ2-1	TGTGCCAGCCGACGTACGCAGGGACAGGGGCTTCACGGCTCCTACAATGAGCAGTTCTTC	CASRRTQGQGLHGSYNEQFF
-	TRBD2	TRBV10-3	TRBJ2-5	TGTGCCATCAGTGAGCCTGGCGGGAGAGGGGAGACCCAGTACTTC	CAISEPGGRGETQYF
-	-	TRBV10-3	TRBJ1-1	TGTGCCATCAGTGAGTCGTACAGCACTGAAGCTTTCTTT	CAISESYSTEAFF
-	-	TRBV11-2	TRBJ1-1	TGTGCCAGCAGCTTAGGACAGATAAACACTGAAGCTTTCTTT	CASSLGQINTEAFF
-	TRBD2	TRBV5-1	TRBJ2-1	TGCGCCAGCAGCTTAACTAGCGCGTACAATGAGCAGTTCTTC	CASSLTSAYNEQFF
-	TRBD2	TRBV19	TRBJ2-3	TGTGCCAGTAGTCTTGGACTAGCGGGAGGGGGTGTGGATACGCAGTATTTT	CASSLGLAGGGVDTQYF
-	-	TRBV2	TRBJ1-2	TGTGCCAGCAGCCAGGATTCGGACAGTTCCTTTGGGGGCTACACCTTC	CASSQDSDSSFGGYTF
-	TRBD1	TRBV29-1	TRBJ2-7	TGCAGCGTTGAAACCCGGGACAGGGCGTTTTACGAGCAGTACTTC	CSVETRDRAFYEQYF
few	-	TRBV28	TRBJ1-1	TGTGCCAGCAGTTTACTTAGGCCGGGGAACACTGAAGCTTTCTTT	CASSLLRPGNTEAFF
-	-	TRBV7-9	TRBJ1-4	TGTGCCAGCAGCTTAGCCCTGGCGGGACGGGAAGAAAAACTGTTTTTT	CASSLALAGREEKLFF
-	TRBD2	TRBV7-9	TRBJ2-7	TGTGCCAGCAGCCCCCTTAAGCGGGGAACCTACGAGCAGTACTTC	CASSPLKRGTYEQYF
-	TRBD2	TRBV30	TRBJ2-7	TGTGCCTGGAGTGCCGGGGGGGGCTACGAGCAGTACTTC	CAWSAGGGYEQYF